This T cell receptor beta chain appears in the sequencing data of a study of blood T cell repertoires in COVID-19. At the level of the study: Acute-phase and convalescent COVID-19 samples originated in the United States, Italy and Spain. Sample material is recorded as cDNA or gDNA derived from T cells, B-cell-depleted T cells, or PBMCs.

Authors' processing steps: Using reference gene primer amplification, nucleated cell counts were estimated. The repertoire was sequenced with immunoSEQ multiplex PCR; TCRdb's copy has only in-frame clones and lacks some. Clone size and V and J calls were adopted from that table, with D and trimming inferred from the DNA. The table lists some 110,000 clones, about 91% of them singletons. Trimming removed 6 bases from V and 2 bases from J, with 12 bases in between. Germline V lookup: CDR1 MNHEY, CDR2 SVGEGT. The CDR3 extends over 14 amino acids. The gene calls are TRBV6-2 or TRBV6-3 and TRBJ2-3; weak D call: TRBD2 (6 bases). The receptor's source is a human donor in a cohort sampled during active COVID-19. Sequences were obtained from peripheral blood. This chain's CDR3 is CASSRDFDTDTQYF. The CDR3 DNA sequence: TGTGCCAGCAGCCGGGACTTCGACACAGATACGCAGTATTTT.